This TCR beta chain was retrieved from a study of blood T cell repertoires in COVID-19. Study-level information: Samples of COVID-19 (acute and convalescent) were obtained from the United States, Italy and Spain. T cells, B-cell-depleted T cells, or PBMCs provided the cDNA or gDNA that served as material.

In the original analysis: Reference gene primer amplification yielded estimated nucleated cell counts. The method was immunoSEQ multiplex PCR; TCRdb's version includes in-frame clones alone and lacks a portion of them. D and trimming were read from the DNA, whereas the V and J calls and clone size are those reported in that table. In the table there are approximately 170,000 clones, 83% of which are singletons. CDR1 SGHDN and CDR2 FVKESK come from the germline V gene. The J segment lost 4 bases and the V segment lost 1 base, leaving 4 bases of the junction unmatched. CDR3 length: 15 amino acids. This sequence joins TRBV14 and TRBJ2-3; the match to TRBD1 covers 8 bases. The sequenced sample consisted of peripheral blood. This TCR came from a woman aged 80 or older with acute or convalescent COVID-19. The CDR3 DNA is TGTGCCAGCAGCCAAGTGACAGGGGCGGCAGATACGCAGTATTTT. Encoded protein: CASSQVTGAADTQYF. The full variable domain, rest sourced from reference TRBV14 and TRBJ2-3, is EAGVTQFPSHSVIEKGQTVTLRCDPISGHDNLYWYRRVMGKEIKFLLHFVKESKQDESGMPNNRFLAERTGGTYSTLKVQPAELEDSGVYFCASSQVTGAADTQYFGPGTRLTVL.